A single sample is the source of the 7 T cell receptor beta chains below, sequenced in a study of immune cell composition in non-small cell lung cancer. Here immunoSEQ multiplex PCR was the method, and the copy in TCRdb shows in-frame clones only, minus some. The sample has around 8,000 clones, roughly 65% seen once. The material sequenced was lung tumor tissue. Source of these receptors: a human donor with non-small cell lung cancer.

This clone was picked up a small number of times. The chain uses TRBV30 and TRBJ1-2; maybe TRBD1 (5 bases). CDR3 size: 12 residues. Between the trimmed V and J ends, which lost 2 bases and 2 bases, there was a span of 6 bases. In germline, CDR1 is GTSNPN, CDR2 SVGIG (reference sequence). CDR3 coding DNA: TGTGCCTGGAGTCGGGGGAACTATGGCTACACCTTC. Its translation is CAWSRGNYGYTF.

V is TRBV5-1 and J is TRBJ2-1; 8 nucleotides match TRBD2. V lost 1 base, J lost 9 bases, and 9 bases stayed unmatched. The CDR3 length is 15 residues. Germline loops: CDR1 SGHRS, CDR2 YFSETQ. The CDR3 DNA reads as TGCGCCAGCAGCTTGCGAAACGGGGGGGCAGTTGAGCAGTTCTTC. This translates into CASSLRNGGAVEQFF.

V is TRBV6-1 and J is TRBJ1-4, with 10 bases fitting TRBD1. Losses at the gene ends were 9 bases for V and 6 bases for J; bases not matched to a gene: 4. This CDR3 region has 13 residues. Looked up from germline, CDR1 is MNHNS and CDR2 is SASEGT. Here the CDR3 DNA reads TGTGCCAGTGGGGACAGGGGACATGAAAAACTGTTTTTT. Residues: CASGDRGHEKLFF.

This chain links TRBV9 with TRBJ2-1; D possibly corresponds to TRBD2 (6 bases). V gave up 4 bases and J gave up 0 bases, with 17 bases separating them. From germline, CDR1 is SGDLS and CDR2 YYNGEE. CDR3 length: 17 amino acids. CDR3 sequence (DNA): TGTGCCAGCAGCCTTGTTCCGGGACTCAACTCCTACAATGAGCAGTTCTTC. It encodes CASSLVPGLNSYNEQFF. Drawing the rest from reference TRBV9 and TRBJ2-1, the complete variable domain is DSGVTQTPKHLITATGQRVTLRCSPRSGDLSVYWYQQSLDQGLQFLIQYYNGEERAKGNILERFSAQQFPDLHSELNLSSLELGDSALYFCASSLVPGLNSYNEQFFGPGTRLTVL.

This clone was counted once. The V and J genes are TRBV5-5 and TRBJ2-7; the D is unclear. CDR1 is SGHKS, CDR2 YYEKEE, per germline (reference sequence). The CDR3 has 13 amino acids. V was shortened by 2 bases and J by 2 bases, with 8 bases between the two germline ends. As DNA, the CDR3 is TGTGCCAGCAGCTTTAGTACCGCCTACGAGCAGTACTTC. Protein: CASSFSTAYEQYF.

V and J are TRBV2 and TRBJ2-3; 11 bases map to TRBD2. This CDR3 has 15 amino acids. Unmatched junction bases numbered 10, after V lost 7 bases and J lost 7 bases. The germline V gene encodes CDR1 SNHLY and CDR2 FYNNEI. The CDR3 protein is CASIPTSGGPNTQYF. The CDR3 bases are TGTGCCAGCATCCCTACTAGCGGGGGACCGAATACGCAGTATTTT.

This clone occurred once. The rearrangement links TRBV15 to TRBJ1-2; weak D call: TRBD1 (6 bases). Germline V gene data show CDR1 as LNHNV and CDR2 as YYDKDF (reference sequence). V lost 0 bases to trimming and J lost 2 bases, with 13 bases between them. This CDR3 contains 16 residues. In DNA, the CDR3 is TGTGCCACCAGCAGAGACGCAACAGGGTTGAACTATGGCTACACCTTC. It codes for CATSRDATGLNYGYTF.